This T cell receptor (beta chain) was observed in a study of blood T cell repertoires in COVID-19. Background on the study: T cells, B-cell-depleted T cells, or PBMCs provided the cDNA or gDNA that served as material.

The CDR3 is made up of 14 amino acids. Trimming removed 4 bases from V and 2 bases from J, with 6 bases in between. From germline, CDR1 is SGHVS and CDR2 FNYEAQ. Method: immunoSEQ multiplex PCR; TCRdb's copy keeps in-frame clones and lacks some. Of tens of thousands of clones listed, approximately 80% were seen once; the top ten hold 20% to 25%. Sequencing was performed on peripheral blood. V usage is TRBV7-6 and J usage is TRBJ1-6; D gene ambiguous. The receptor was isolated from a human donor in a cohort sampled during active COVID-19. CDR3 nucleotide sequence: TGTGCCAGCAGCTCGGGAACCTATAATTCACCCCTCCACTTT. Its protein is CASSSGTYNSPLHF.